Listed below are T cell receptor beta chains from one sample, sequenced in a study of T cell repertoires in cytomegalovirus infection. MiXCR, run by TCRdb on the reads, gives a single entry per CDR3 protein. The table records fewer than 200,000 distinct CDR3 sequences, over 13% of them present only once. The sequencing input was PBMCs. All receptors come from a human donor in good health (CMV status not recorded). Some clones in this sample may be carry-over from other donors' samples. CDR3s include the opening cysteine and the closing phenylalanine or tryptophan. Each record gives: CDR3 length, V gene, CDR3 protein.

>17|TRBV7-2
CASSLTPSWPGANVLTF
>14|TRBV29-1
CSARLAGGINEQFF
>13|TRBV10-3
CAISSTGTGELFF
>14|TRBV20-1
CSAIPGGGRTEAFF
>12|TRBV5-1
CASSFGPDEQYF
>15|TRBV29-1
CSVGTSGGAYNEQFF
>15|TRBV12-3/TRBV12-4
CASRYLPGLNTEAFF
>14|TRBV10-3
CAISAGENTGELFF
>16|TRBV20-1
CSATYLGTGVSQPQHF
>13|TRBV19
CASSSLGTNTQYF
>10|TRBV2
CASGVVGAFF
>12|TRBV29-1
CSVEGTPYEQYF
>14|TRBV6-5
CASSPGLARNEQFF
>17|TRBV28
CASSLGLQGSSNQPQHF
>16|TRBV5-1
CASSLGIGQGEEKLFF
>13|TRBV5-1
CASSPDPPYEQYF
>11|TRBV12-3/TRBV12-4
CASSGLRELFF
>14|TRBV29-1
CSVAGLAAYNEQFF
>14|TRBV7-2
CASSLSDSYNEQFF
>15|TRBV7-3
CASSFQGSGYNEQFF
>14|TRBV18
CASSSTGGNQPQHF
>16|TRBV5-4
CASSLAGKGLLNEQFF
>17|TRBV7-2
CASTQSPNRNANYGYTF
>17|TRBV7-2
CASSLFRGGSSYNEQFF
>16|TRBV6-2/TRBV6-3
CASSRGQQTSGNTIYF
>13|TRBV30
CAWSVPGNSPLHF
>13|TRBV7-8
CASRVSLNTEAFF
>12|TRBV10-3
CAISEFEQPQHF
>13|TRBV29-1
CSVDRGAGTEAFF
>17|TRBV5-1
CASSPYLTGVIYNEQFF
>17|TRBV7-2
CASSPRLRAQGGDEQFF
>18|TRBV15
CATSRERLAGSGLYEQYF
>11|TRBV6-6
CASGSYQPQHF
>14|TRBV7-2
CASSSGLINSPLHF
>10|TRBV7-9
CASSPDTQYF
>13|TRBV6-2/TRBV6-3
CASRAVTRQPQHF
>13|TRBV4-1
CASSSIGLGGYTF
>16|TRBV6-2/TRBV6-3
CASSYPQGQLTVELFF
>21|TRBV28
CASSLTRQGLPDHDSYNEQFF
>14|TRBV7-9
CASSSEGRNQPQHF
>13|TRBV7-2
CASSRSQVYEQYF
>14|TRBV12-3/TRBV12-4
CASSYGHTQETQYF
>12|TRBV11-2
CASSFGAQSAFF
>14|TRBV7-9
CASSLGEYQETQYF
>15|TRBV7-7
CASSLVPLNTGELFF
>19|TRBV7-2
CASSFKPRTSGRARDTQYF
>15|TRBV7-2
CASSLYTGVQETQYF
>11|TRBV5-6
CASSLSGPQFF
>16|TRBV7-4
CASSTSRDRYDYEQYF
>17|TRBV14
CASTQGDYQEKGNTQYF